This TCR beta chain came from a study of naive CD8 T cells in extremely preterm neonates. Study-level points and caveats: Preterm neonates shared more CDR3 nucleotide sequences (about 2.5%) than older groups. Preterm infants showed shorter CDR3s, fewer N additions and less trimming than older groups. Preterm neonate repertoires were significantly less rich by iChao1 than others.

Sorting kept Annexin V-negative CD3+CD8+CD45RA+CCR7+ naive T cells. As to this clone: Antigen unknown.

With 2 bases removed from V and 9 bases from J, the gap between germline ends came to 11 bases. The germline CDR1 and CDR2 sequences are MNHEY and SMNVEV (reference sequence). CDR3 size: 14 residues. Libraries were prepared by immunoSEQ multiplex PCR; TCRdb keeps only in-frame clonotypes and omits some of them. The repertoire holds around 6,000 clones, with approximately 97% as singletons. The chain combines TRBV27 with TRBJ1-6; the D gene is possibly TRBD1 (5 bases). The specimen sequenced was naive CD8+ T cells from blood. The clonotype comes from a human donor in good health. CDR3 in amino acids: CASSLGQGGSPLHF. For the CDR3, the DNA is TGTGCCAGCAGTTTAGGGCAGGGCGGTTCACCCCTCCACTTT.